The TCR beta chain under discussion was sequenced for a study of cytomegalovirus exposure and HLA in healthy donors. The study ran its PCR with 60 Vbeta and 13 Jbeta primers. The assay was immunoSEQ multiplex PCR, and TCRdb's table has in-frame clones only and misses some. The sample has some 160,000 clones; just under 70% are singletons. V shed 10 bases and J 1 base; nucleotides not matched to a gene: 5. Per germline, CDR1 MNHNS and CDR2 SASEGT. This CDR3 is built from 14 residues. This chain joins TRBV6-1 and TRBJ2-2, with 8 bases aligning to TRBD1. The receptor's source is a man in his sixties in good health and CMV-seronegative. The specimen sequenced was PBMCs. The DNA of the CDR3 is TGTGCCATCCCCGGACAGGGGAACACCGGGGAGCTGTTTTTT. Its protein is CAIPGQGNTGELFF.